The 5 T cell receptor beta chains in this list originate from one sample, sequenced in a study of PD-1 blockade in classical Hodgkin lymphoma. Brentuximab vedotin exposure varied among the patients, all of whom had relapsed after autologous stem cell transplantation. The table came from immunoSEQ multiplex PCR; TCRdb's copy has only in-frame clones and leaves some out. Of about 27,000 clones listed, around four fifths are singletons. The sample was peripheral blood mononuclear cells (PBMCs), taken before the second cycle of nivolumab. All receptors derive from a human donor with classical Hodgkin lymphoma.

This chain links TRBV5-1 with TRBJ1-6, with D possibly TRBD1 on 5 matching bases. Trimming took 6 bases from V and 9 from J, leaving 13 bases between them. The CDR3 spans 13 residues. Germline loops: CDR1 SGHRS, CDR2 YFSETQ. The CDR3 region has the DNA TGCGCCAGCACGGAGTTTAGGGGTTCACCCCTCCACTTT. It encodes CASTEFRGSPLHF.

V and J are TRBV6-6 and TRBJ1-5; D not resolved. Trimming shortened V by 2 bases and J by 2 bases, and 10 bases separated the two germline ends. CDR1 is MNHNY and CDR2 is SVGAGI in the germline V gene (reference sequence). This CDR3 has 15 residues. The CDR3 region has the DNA TGTGCCAGCAGTTACGACCAGCGGGGCAATCAGCCCCAGCATTTT. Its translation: CASSYDQRGNQPQHF.

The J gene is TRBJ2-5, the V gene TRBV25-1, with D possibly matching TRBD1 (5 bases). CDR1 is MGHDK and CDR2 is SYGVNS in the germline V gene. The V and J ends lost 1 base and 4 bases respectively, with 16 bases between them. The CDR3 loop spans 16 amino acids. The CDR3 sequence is CASSELGVDSGETQYF. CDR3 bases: TGTGCCAGCAGTGAATTAGGGGTAGACAGTGGAGAGACCCAGTACTTC.

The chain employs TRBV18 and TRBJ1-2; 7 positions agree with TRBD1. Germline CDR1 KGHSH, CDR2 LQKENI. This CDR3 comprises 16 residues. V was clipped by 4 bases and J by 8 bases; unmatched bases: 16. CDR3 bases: TGTGCCAGCTCACTTGGACAGGTCTTTTTGGTTGACGGCTACACCTTC. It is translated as CASSLGQVFLVDGYTF.

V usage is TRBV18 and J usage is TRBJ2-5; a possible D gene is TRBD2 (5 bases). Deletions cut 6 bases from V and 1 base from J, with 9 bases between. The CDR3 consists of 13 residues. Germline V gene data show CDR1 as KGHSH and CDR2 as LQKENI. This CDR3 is CASSFGIQETQYF. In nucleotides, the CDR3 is TGTGCCAGCTCCTTCGGGATCCAAGAGACCCAGTACTTC.